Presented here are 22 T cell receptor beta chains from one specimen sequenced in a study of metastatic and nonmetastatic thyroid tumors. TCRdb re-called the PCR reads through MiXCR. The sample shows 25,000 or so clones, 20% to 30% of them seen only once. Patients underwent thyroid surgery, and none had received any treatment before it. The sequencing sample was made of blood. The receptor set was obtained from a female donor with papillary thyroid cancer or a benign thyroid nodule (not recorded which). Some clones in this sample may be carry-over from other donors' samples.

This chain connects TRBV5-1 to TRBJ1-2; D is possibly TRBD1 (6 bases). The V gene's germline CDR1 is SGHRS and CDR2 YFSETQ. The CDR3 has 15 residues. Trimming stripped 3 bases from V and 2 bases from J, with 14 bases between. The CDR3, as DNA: TGCGCCAGCAGCTATACCGGGACAACAAACTATGGCTACACCTTC. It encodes CASSYTGTTNYGYTF.

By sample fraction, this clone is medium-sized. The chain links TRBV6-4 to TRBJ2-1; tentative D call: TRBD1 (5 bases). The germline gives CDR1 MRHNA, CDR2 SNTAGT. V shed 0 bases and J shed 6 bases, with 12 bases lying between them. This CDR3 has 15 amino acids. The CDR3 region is CASSDSGDSFNEQFF. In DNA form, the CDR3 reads TGTGCCAGCAGTGACTCTGGTGACAGTTTCAATGAGCAGTTCTTC.

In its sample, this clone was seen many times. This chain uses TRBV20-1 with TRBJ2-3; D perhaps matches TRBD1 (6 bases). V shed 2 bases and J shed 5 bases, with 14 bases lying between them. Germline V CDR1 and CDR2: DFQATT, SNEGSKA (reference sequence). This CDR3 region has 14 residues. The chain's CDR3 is CSARLSGAGDTQYF. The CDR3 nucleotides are TGCAGTGCTAGACTCTCAGGGGCTGGAGATACGCAGTATTTT.

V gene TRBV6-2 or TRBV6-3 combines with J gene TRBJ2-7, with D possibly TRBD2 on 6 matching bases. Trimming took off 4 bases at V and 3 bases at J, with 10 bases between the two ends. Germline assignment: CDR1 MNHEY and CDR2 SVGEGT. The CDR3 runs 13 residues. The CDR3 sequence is CASSSGSFYEQYF. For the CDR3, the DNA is TGTGCCAGCAGTTCCGGGAGCTTCTACGAGCAGTACTTC.

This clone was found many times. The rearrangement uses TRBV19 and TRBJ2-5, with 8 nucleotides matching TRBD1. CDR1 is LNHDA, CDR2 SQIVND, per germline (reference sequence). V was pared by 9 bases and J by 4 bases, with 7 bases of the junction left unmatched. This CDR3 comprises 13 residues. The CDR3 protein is CASQDRVVETQYF. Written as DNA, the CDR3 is TGTGCCAGCCAGGACAGGGTTGTAGAGACCCAGTACTTC. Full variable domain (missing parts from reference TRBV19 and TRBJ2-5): DGGITQSPKYLFRKEGQNVTLSCEQNLNHDAMYWYRQDPGQGLRLIYYSQIVNDFQKGDIAEGYSVSREKKESFPLTVTSAQKNPTAFYLCASQDRVVETQYFGPGTRLLVL.

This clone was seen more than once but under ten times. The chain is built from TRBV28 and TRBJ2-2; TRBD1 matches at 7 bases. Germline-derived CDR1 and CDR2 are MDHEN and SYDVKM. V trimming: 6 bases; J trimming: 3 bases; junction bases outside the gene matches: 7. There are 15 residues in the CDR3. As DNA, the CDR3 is TGTGCCAGCAGGCCGGGACAGCTCGACACCGGGGAGCTGTTTTTT. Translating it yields CASRPGQLDTGELFF.

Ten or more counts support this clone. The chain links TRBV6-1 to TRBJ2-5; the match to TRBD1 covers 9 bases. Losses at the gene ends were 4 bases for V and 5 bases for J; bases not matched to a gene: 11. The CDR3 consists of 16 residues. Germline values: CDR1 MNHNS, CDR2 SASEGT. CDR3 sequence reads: CASSASPGQGWETQYF. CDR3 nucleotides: TGTGCCAGCAGTGCCTCACCGGGACAGGGATGGGAGACCCAGTACTTC.

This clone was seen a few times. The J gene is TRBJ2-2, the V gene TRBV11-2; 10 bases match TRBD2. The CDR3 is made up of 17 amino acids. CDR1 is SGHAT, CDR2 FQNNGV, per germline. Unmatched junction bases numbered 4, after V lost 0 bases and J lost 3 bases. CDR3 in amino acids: CASSLELAGRHTGELFF. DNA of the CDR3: TGTGCCAGCAGCTTAGAACTAGCGGGAAGGCACACCGGGGAGCTGTTTTTT.

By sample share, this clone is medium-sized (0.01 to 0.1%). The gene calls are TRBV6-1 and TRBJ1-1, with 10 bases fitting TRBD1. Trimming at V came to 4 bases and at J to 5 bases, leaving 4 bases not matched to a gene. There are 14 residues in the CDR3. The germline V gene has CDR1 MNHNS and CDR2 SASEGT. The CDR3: CASSGQGAGTEAFF. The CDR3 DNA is TGTGCCAGCAGTGGACAGGGGGCAGGGACTGAAGCTTTCTTT.

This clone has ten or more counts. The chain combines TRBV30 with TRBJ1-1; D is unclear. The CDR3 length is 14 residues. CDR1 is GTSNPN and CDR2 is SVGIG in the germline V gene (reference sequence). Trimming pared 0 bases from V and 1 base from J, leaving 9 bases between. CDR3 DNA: TGTGCCTGGAGTGTCTATAAAGGGAACACTGAAGCTTTCTTT. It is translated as CAWSVYKGNTEAFF.

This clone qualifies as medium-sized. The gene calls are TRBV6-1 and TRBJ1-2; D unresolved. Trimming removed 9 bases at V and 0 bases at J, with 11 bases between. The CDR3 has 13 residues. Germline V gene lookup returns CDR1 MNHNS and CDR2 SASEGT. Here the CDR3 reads CASVVGANYGYTF. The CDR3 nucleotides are TGTGCCAGTGTAGTTGGGGCTAACTATGGCTACACCTTC.

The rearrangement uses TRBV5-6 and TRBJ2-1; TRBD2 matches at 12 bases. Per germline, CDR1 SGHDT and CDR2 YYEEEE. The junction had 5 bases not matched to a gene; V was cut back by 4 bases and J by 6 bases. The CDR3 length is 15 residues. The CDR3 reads CASSRGLAGLNEQFF. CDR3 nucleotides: TGTGCCAGCAGCCGAGGACTAGCGGGACTCAATGAGCAGTTCTTC.

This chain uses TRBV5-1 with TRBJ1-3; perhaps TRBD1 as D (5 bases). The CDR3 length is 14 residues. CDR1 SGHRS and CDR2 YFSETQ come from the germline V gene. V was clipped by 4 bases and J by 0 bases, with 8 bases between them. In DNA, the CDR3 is TGCGCCAGCAGCGCGACAGCCTCTGGAAACACCATATATTTT. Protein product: CASSATASGNTIYF. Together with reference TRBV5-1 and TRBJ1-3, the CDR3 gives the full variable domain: KAGVTQTPRYLIKTRGQQVTLSCSPISGHRSVSWYQQTPGQGLQFLFEYFSETQRNKGNFPGRFSGRQFSNSRSEMNVSTLELGDSALYLCASSATASGNTIYFGEGSWLTVV.

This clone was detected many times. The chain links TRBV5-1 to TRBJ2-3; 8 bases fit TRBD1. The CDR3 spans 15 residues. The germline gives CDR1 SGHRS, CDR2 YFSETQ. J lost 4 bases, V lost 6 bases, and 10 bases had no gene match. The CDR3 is CASMRTGTGPDTQYF. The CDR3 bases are TGCGCCAGCATGCGGACCGGGACAGGACCAGATACGCAGTATTTT.

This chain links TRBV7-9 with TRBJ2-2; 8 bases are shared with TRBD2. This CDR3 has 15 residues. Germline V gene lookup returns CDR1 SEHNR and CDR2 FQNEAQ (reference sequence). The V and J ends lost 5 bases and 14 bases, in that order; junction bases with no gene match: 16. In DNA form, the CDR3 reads TGTGCCAGCAGCCATACGGGAGGGAACACCGGGTATCTGTTTTTT. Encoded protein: CASSHTGGNTGYLFF.

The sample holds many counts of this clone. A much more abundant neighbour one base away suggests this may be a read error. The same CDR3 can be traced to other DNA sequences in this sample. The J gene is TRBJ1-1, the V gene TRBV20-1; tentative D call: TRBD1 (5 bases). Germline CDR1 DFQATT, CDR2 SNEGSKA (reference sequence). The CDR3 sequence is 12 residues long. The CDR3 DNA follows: TGCAGTGCTAGAGGGGGGATCACTGAAGCCTTCTTT. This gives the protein CSARGGITEAFF.

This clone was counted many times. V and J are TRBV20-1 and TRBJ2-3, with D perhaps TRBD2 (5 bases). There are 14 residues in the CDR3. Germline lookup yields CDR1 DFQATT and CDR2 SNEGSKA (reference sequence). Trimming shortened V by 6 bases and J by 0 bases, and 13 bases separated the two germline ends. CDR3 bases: TGCAGTGCACCACGGACTCCTAGCACAGATACGCAGTATTTT. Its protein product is CSAPRTPSTDTQYF.

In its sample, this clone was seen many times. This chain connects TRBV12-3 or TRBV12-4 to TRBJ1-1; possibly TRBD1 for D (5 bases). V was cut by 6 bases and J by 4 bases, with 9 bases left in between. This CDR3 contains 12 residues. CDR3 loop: CASRGPSTEAFF. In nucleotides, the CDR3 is TGTGCCAGCAGGGGACCAAGCACTGAAGCTTTCTTT.

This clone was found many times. CDR3 nucleotides: TGTGCCAGCAGCGTAGATACCGAGAACTATGGCTACACCTTC. Its protein product is CASSVDTENYGYTF. This sequence joins TRBV9 and TRBJ1-2, with no clear D. The CDR3 consists of 14 residues. The V end lost 0 bases, the J end lost 2 bases, and 8 bases lay between the germline ends. Germline assignment: CDR1 SGDLS and CDR2 YYNGEE.

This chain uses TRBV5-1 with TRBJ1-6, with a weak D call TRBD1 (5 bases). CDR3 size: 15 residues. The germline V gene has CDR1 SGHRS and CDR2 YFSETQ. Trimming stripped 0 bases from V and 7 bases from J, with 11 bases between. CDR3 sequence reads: CASSLAGATNSPLHF. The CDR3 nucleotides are TGCGCCAGCAGCTTGGCTGGGGCGACCAATTCACCCCTCCACTTT.

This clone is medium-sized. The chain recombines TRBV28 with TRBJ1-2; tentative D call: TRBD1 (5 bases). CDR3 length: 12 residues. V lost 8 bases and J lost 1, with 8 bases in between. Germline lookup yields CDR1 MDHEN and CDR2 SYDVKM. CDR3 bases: TGTGCCAGCCAAGACAGTAACTATGGCTACACCTTC. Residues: CASQDSNYGYTF.

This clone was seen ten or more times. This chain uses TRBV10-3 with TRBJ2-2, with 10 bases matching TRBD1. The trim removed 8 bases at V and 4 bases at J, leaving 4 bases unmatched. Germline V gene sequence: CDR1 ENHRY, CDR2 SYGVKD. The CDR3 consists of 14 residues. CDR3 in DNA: TGTGCCATCGGACAGGGGGGTAGCACCGGGGAGCTGTTTTTT. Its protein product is CAIGQGGSTGELFF.